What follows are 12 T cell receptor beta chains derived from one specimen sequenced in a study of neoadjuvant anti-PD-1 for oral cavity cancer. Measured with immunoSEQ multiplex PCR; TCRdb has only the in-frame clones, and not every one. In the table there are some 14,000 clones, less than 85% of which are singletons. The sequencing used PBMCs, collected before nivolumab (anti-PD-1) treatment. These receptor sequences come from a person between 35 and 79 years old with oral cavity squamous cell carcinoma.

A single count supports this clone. CDR3 sequence (DNA): TGTGCCAGCAGCTTAGTCCCAGGGGAAGAGACCCAGTACTTC. It is translated as CASSLVPGEETQYF. The rearrangement links TRBV7-7 to TRBJ2-5; D possibly corresponds to TRBD1 (6 bases). V was trimmed by 1 base and J by 3 bases, leaving 9 bases between them. Germline CDR1 and CDR2: SSHAT and FNYEAQ (reference sequence). The CDR3 loop spans 14 amino acids.

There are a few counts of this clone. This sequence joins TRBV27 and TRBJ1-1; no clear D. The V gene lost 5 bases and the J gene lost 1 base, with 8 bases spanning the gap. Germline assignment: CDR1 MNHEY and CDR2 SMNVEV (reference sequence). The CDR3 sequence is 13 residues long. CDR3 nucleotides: TGTGCCAGCAGTCCTTTAGGGAACACTGAAGCTTTCTTT. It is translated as CASSPLGNTEAFF.

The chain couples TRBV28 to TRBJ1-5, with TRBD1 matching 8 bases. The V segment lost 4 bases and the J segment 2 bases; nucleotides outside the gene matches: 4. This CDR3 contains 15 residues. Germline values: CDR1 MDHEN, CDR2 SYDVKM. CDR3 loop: CASSSGQGGNQPQHF. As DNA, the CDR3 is TGTGCCAGCAGTTCCGGACAGGGAGGCAATCAGCCCCAGCATTTT.

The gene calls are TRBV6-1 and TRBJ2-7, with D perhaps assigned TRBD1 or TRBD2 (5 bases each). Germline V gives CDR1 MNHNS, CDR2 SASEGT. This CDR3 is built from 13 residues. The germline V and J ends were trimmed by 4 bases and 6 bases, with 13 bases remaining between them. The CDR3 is CASSVPPGREQYF. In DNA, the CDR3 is TGTGCCAGCAGTGTACCCCCGGGACGCGAGCAGTACTTC.

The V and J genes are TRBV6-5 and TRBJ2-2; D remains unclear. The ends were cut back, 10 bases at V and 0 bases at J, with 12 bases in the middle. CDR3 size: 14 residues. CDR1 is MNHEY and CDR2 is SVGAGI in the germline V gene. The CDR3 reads CATAPRSNTGELFF. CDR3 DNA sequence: TGTGCCACAGCCCCCCGCTCGAACACCGGGGAGCTGTTTTTT.

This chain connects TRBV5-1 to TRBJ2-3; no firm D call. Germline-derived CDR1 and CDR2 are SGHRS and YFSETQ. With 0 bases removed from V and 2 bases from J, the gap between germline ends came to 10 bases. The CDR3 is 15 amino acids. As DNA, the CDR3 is TGCGCCAGCAGCTTGGAGAGTATGGCCACAGATACGCAGTATTTT. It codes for CASSLESMATDTQYF.

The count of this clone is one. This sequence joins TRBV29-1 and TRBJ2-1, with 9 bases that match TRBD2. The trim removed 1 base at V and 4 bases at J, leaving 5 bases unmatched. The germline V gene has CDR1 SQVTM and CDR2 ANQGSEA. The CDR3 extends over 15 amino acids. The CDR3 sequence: CSVEGGSGGYNEQFF. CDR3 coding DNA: TGCAGCGTTGAAGGGGGTAGCGGGGGTTACAATGAGCAGTTCTTC.

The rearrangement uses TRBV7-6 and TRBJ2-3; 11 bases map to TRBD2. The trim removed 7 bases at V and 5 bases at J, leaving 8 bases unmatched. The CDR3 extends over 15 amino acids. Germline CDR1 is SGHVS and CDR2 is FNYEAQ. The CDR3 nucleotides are TGTGCCAGCAACCCCGGGACTAGCGGTGTAGATACGCAGTATTTT. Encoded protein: CASNPGTSGVDTQYF.

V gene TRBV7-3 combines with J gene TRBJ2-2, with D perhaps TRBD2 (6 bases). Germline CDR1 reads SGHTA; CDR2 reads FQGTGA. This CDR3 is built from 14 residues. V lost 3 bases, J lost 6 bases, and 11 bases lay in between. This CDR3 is CASSFGPGAGELFF. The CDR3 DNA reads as TGTGCCAGCAGCTTCGGCCCGGGGGCCGGGGAGCTGTTTTTT.

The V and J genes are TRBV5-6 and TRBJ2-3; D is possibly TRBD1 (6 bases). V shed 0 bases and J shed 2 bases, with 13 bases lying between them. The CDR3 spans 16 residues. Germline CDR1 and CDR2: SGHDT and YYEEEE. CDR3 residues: CASSLERRGSTDTQYF. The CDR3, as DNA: TGTGCCAGCAGCTTGGAGCGCAGGGGCTCCACAGATACGCAGTATTTT.

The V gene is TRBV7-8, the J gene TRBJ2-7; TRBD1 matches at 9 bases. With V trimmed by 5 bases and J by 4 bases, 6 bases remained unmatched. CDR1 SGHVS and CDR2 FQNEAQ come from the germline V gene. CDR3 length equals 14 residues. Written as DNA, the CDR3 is TGTGCCAGCAGCCTGGGACAGGGAGGGTACGAGCAGTACTTC. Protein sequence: CASSLGQGGYEQYF. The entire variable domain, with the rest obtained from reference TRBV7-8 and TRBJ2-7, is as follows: GAGVSQSPRYKVAKRGQDVALRCDPISGHVSLFWYQQALGQGPEFLTYFQNEAQLDKSGLPSDRFFAERPEGSVSTLKIQRTQQEDSAVYLCASSLGQGGYEQYFGPGTRLTVT.

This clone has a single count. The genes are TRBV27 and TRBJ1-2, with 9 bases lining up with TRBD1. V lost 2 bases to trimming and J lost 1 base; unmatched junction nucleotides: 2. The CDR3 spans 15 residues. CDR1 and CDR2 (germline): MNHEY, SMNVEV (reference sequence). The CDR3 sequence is CASSLVGQGNYGYTF. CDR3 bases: TGTGCCAGCAGTTTAGTGGGACAGGGTAACTATGGCTACACCTTC.